This T cell receptor beta chain was retrieved from a study of early T cells in non-severe SARS-CoV-2 infection. This clonotype was picked up many times. No antigen is known for it. Each cDNA molecule carried a unique molecular identifier. TCRdb redid the calling of the 5' RACE reads with MiXCR, one entry per CDR3 protein. The data contain under 45,000 distinct CDR3 sequences, more than 4.5% of them singletons. Germline V gives CDR1 MGHDK, CDR2 SYGVNS. The CDR3 runs to 15 residues. Between the trimmed V and J ends, which lost 6 bases and 4 bases, there was a span of 15 bases. Study-level results: VDJdb matches were skewed toward anti-spike CD8 T cell responses.

The receptor comes from an adult who was a healthcare worker with PCR-confirmed SARS-CoV-2 infection or an uninfected control (not recorded which). The chain carries TRBV25-1 and TRBJ1-4; TRBD1 might be the D (6 bases). The input for sequencing was whole blood, taken at baseline. The CDR3 here is CASSQTGSLNEKLFF. The CDR3 DNA reads TGTGCCAGCAGCCAAACAGGGTCGCTTAATGAAAAACTGTTTTTT. The full variable domain, its missing parts supplied by reference TRBV25-1 and TRBJ1-4, is EADIYQTPRYLVIGTGKKITLECSQTMGHDKMYWYQQDPGMELHLIHYSYGVNSTEKGDLSSESTVSRIRTEHFPLTLESARPSHTSQYLCASSQTGSLNEKLFFGSGTQLSVL.